The source of this T cell receptor (beta chain) is a study of T cells after yellow fever vaccination. Study results and limitations: FACS-sorted repertoires could contain abundant clonotypes contaminating from the bulk population. A large majority of primary-vaccination clones showed up again after the booster (about 97% CD4, 75% to 90% CD8).

With regard to this clonotype: As yet, its antigen is unknown.

Making TCR cDNA involved 5'RACE template switching, which added UMIs and a universal primer site. From the 5' RACE reads, TCRdb called clonotypes with MiXCR, one entry per CDR3 protein. This table holds roughly 150,000 distinct CDR3 sequences, almost 7% found once. This specimen consisted of CD4+ T cells sorted from PBMCs, obtained less than 6 days after the first yellow fever vaccination. This clonotype was obtained from a man aged 18-30 years who received the YFV17D yellow fever vaccine.

Here the CDR3 reads CHSSLGQGTDTQYF. Written as DNA, the CDR3 is TGTCACAGCAGCTTGGGTCAGGGAACAGATACGCAGTATTTT. The rearrangement links TRBV5-5 to TRBJ2-3; D possibly corresponds to TRBD1 (5 bases). Germline CDR1 SGHKS, CDR2 YYEKEE (reference sequence). The CDR3 is 14 amino acids.